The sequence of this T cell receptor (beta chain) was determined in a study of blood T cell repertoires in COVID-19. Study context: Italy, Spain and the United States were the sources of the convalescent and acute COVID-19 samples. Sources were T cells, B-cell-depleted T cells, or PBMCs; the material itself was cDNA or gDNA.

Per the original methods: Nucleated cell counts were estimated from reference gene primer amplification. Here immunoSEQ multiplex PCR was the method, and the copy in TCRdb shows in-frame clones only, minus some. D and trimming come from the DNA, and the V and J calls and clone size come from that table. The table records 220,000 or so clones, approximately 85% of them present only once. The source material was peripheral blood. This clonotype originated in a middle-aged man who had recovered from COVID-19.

CDR3 residues: CASSLAVSGRGNEQFF. The CDR3 DNA reads TGCGCCAGCAGCTTGGCCGTAAGCGGGAGGGGCAATGAGCAGTTCTTC. This chain uses TRBV5-1 with TRBJ2-1; the match to TRBD2 covers 10 bases. This CDR3 comprises 16 residues. Germline assignment: CDR1 SGHRS and CDR2 YFSETQ. V shed 0 bases, J shed 6 bases, and the junction held 6 bases outside the gene matches.